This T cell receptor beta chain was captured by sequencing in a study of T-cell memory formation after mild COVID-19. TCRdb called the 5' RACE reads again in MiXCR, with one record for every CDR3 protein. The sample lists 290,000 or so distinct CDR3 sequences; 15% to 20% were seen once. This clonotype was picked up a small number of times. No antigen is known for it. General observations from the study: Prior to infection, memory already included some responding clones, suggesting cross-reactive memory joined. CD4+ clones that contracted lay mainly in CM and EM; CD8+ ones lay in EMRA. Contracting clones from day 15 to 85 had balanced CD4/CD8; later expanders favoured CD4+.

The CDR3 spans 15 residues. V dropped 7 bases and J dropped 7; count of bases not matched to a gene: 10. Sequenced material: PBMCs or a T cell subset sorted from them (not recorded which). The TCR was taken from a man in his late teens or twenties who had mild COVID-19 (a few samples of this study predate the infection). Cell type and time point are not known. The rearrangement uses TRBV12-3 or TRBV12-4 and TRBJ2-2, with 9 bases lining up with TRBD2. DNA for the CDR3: TGTGCCAGCACTCTGCGCGGGGGGGCCGTCGGGGAGCTGTTTTTT. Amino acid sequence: CASTLRGGAVGELFF.